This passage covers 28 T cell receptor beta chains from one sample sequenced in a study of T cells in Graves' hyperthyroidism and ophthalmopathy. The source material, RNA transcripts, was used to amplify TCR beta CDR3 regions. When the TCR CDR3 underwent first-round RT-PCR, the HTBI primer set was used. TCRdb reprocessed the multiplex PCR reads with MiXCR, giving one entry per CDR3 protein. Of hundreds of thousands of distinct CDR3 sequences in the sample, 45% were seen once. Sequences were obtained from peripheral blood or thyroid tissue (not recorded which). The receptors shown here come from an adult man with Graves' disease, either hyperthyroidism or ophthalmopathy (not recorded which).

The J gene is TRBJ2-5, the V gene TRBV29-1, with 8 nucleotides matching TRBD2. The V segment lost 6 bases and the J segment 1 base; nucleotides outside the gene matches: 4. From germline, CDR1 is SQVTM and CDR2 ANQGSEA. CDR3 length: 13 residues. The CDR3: CSVSGGPQETQYF. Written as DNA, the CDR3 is TGCAGCGTATCGGGAGGGCCCCAAGAGACCCAGTACTTC. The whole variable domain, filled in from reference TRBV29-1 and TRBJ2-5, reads SAVISQKPSRDICQRGTSLTIQCQVDSQVTMMFWYRQQPGQSLTLIATANQGSEATYESGFVIDKFPISRPNLTFSTLTVSNMSPEDSSIYLCSVSGGPQETQYFGPGTRLLVL.

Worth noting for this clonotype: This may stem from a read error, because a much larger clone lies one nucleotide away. Here the CDR3 DNA reads TGTGCCAGCAGCTTAGCTCCGAAGTATGGCTGCACCTTC. Its protein product is CASSLAPKYGCTF. This chain links TRBV7-3 with TRBJ1-2, with D uncertain. In germline, CDR1 is SGHTA, CDR2 FQGTGA. The CDR3 contains 13 residues.

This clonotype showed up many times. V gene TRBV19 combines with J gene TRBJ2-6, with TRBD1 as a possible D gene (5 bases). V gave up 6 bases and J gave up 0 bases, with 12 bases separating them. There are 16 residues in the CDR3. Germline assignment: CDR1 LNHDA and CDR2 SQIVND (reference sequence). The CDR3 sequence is CASRNNRFSGANVLTF. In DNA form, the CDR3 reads TGTGCCAGTAGAAATAACAGGTTCTCTGGGGCCAACGTCCTGACTTTC.

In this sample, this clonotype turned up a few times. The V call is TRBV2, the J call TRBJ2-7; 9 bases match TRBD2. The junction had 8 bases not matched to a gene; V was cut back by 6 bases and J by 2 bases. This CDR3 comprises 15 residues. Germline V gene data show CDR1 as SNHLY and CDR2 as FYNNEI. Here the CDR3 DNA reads TGTGCCAGCAGCCAAGACGCTAGCGGGGCCTACGAGCAGTACTTC. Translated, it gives CASSQDASGAYEQYF.

CDR3 loop: CASSSLGLADPYEQYF. The CDR3, as DNA: TGTGCCAGCAGCTCGCTCGGACTAGCGGACCCCTACGAGCAGTACTTC. The chain carries TRBV7-9 and TRBJ2-7; TRBD2 aligns across 10 bases. Trimming at V came to 4 bases and at J to 2 bases, leaving 8 bases not matched to a gene. CDR1 SEHNR and CDR2 FQNEAQ come from the germline V gene (reference sequence). The CDR3 extends over 16 amino acids.

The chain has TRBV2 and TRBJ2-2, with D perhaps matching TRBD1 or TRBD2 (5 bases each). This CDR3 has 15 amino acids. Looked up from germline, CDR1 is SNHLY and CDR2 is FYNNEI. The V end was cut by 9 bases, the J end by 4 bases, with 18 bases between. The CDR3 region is CASFGDRGATGELFF. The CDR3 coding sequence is TGTGCCAGTTTTGGAGATCGAGGGGCCACCGGGGAGCTGTTTTTT.

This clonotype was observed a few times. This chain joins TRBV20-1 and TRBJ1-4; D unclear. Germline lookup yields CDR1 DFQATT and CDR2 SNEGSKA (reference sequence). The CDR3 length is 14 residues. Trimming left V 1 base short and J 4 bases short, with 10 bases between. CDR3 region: CSARAGEVNEKLFF. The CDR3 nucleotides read TGCAGTGCTAGAGCCGGGGAGGTTAATGAAAAACTGTTTTTT.

CDR3 protein: CASSLGGLDSGNTIYF. CDR3 in DNA: TGTGCCAGCAGCTTAGGAGGTCTGGACTCTGGAAACACCATATATTTT. V and J are TRBV7-2 and TRBJ1-3, with D hard to call. Germline CDR1 is SGHTA and CDR2 is FQGNSA. CDR3 size: 16 residues. Trimming shortened V by 1 base and J by 0 bases, and 10 bases separated the two germline ends. The variable domain in full, completed from reference TRBV7-2 and TRBJ1-3, reads GAGVSQSPSNKVTEKGKDVELRCDPISGHTALYWYRQSLGQGLEFLIYFQGNSAPDKSGLPSDRFSAERTGGSVSTLTIQRTQQEDSAVYLCASSLGGLDSGNTIYFGEGSWLTVV.

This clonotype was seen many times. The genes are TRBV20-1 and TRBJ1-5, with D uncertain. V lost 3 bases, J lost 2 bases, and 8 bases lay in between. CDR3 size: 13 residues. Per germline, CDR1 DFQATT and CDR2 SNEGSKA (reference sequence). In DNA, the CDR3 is TGCAGTGCTAGTCCCGGGGGCAATCAGCCCCAGCATTTT. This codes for CSASPGGNQPQHF.

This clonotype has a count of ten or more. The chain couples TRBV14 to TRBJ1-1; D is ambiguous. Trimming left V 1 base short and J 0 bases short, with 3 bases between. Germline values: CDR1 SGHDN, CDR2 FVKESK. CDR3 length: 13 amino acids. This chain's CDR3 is CASSQVMNTEAFF. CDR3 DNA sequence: TGTGCCAGCAGCCAAGTGATGAACACTGAAGCTTTCTTT.

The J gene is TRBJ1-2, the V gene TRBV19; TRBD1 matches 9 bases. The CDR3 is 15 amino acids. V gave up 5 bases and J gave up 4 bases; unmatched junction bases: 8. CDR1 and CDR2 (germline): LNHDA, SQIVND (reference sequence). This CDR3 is CASSSPTGGSYGYTF. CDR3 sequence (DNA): TGTGCCAGTAGTTCTCCCACAGGGGGCAGCTATGGCTACACCTTC.

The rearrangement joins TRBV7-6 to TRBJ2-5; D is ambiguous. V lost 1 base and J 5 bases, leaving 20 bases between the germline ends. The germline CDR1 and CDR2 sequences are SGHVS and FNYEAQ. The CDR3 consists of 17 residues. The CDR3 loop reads CASSLVQVNHQGETQYF. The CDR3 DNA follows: TGTGCCAGCAGCTTAGTGCAGGTCAACCACCAAGGGGAGACCCAGTACTTC. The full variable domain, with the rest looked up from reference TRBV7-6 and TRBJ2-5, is GAGVSQSPRYKVTKRGQDVALRCDPISGHVSLYWYRQALGQGPEFLTYFNYEAQQDKSGLPNDRFSAERPEGSISTLTIQRTEQRDSAMYRCASSLVQVNHQGETQYFGPGTRLLVL.

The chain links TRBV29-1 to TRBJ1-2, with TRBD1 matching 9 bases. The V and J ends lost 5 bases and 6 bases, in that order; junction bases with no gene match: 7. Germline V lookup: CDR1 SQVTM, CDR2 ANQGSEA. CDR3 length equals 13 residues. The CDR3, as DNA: TGCAGCGTTTCCCGGACAGGGGCAGATGGCTACACCTTC. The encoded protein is CSVSRTGADGYTF. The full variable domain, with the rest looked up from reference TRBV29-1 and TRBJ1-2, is SAVISQKPSRDICQRGTSLTIQCQVDSQVTMMFWYRQQPGQSLTLIATANQGSEATYESGFVIDKFPISRPNLTFSTLTVSNMSPEDSSIYLCSVSRTGADGYTFGSGTRLTVV.

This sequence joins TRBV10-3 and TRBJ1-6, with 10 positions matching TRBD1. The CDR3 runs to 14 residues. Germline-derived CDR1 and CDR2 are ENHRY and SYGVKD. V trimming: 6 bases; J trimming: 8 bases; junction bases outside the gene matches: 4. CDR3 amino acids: CAISPGTGDSPLHF. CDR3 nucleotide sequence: TGTGCCATCAGCCCCGGGACAGGGGATTCACCCCTCCACTTT.

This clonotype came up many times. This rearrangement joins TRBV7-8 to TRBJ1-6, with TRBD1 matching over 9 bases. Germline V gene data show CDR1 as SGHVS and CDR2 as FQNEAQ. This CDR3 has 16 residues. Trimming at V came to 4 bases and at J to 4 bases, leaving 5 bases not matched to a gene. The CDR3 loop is CASSSDRGSYNSPLHF. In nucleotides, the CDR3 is TGTGCCAGCAGCTCGGACAGGGGATCGTATAATTCACCCCTCCACTTT.

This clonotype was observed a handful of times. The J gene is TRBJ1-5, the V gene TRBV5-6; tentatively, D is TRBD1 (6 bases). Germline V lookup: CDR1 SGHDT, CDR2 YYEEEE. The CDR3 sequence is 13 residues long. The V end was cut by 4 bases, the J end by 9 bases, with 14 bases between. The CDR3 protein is CASSRTDQSPQHF. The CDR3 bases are TGTGCCAGCAGCCGGACAGACCAATCGCCCCAGCATTTT.

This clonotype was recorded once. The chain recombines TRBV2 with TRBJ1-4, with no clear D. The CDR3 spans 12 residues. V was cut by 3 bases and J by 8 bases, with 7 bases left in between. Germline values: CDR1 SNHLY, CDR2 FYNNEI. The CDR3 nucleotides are TGTGCCAGCAGTGATCCCAGGGAAAAACTGTTTTTT. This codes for CASSDPREKLFF.

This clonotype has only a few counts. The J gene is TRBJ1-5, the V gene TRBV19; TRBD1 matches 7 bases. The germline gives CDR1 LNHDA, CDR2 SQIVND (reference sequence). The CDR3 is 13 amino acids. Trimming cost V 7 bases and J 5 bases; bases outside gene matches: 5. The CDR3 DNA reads TGTGCCAGTAACACAGGGGTAGATCAGCCCCAGCATTTT. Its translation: CASNTGVDQPQHF.

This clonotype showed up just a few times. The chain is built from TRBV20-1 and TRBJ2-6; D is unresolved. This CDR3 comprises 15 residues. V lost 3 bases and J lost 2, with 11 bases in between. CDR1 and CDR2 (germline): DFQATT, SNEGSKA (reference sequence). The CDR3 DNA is TGCAGTGCTAGTCACGCTAGGACTGGGGCCAACGTCCTGACTTTC. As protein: CSASHARTGANVLTF.

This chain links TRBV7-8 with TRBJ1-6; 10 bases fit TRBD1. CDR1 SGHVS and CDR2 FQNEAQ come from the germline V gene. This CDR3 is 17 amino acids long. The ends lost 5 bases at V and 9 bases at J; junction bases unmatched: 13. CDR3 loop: CASSTGQGEGMGSPLHF. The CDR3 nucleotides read TGTGCCAGCAGCACCGGACAGGGGGAAGGCATGGGTTCACCCCTCCACTTT.

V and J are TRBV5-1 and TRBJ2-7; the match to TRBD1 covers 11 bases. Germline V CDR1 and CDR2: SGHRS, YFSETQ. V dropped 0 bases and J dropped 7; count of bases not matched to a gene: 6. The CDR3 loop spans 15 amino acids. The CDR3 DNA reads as TGCGCCAGCAGCTTGGCGGGACAGGGGGTTGGTGAGCAGTACTTC. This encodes CASSLAGQGVGEQYF. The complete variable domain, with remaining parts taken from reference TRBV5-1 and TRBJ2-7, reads KAGVTQTPRYLIKTRGQQVTLSCSPISGHRSVSWYQQTPGQGLQFLFEYFSETQRNKGNFPGRFSGRQFSNSRSEMNVSTLELGDSALYLCASSLAGQGVGEQYFGPGTRLTVT.

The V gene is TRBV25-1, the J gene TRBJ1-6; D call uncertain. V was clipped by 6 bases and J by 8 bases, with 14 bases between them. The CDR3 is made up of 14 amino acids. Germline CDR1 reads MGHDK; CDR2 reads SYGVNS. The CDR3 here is CASSPTGNHSPLHF. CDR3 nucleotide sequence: TGTGCCAGCAGCCCGACCGGGAATCATTCACCCCTCCACTTT.

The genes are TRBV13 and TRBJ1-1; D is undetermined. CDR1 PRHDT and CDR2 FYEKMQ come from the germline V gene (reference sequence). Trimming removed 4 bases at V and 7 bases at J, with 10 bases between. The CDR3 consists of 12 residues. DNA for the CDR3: TGTGCCAGCAGCTCAAGACGGATTGAAGCTTTCTTT. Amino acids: CASSSRRIEAFF.

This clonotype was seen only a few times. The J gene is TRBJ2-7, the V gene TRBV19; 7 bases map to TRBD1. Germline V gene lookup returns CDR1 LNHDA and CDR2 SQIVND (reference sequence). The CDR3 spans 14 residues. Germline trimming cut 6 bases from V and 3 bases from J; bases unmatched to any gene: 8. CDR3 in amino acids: CASRPPGQLYEQYF. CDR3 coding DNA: TGTGCCAGTAGACCCCCGGGACAGCTCTACGAGCAGTACTTC. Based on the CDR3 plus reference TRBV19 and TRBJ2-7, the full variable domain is DGGITQSPKYLFRKEGQNVTLSCEQNLNHDAMYWYRQDPGQGLRLIYYSQIVNDFQKGDIAEGYSVSREKKESFPLTVTSAQKNPTAFYLCASRPPGQLYEQYFGPGTRLTVT.

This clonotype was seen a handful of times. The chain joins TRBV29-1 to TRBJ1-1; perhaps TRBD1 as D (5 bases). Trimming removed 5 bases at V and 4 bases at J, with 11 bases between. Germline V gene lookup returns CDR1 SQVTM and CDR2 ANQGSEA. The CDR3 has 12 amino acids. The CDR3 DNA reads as TGCAGCGTTAGTCAGGGTGGCACTGAAGCTTTCTTT. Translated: CSVSQGGTEAFF.

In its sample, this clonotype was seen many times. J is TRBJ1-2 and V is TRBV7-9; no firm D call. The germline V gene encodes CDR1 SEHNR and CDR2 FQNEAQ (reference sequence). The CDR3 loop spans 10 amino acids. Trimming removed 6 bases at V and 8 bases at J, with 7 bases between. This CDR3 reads CASSEFGYTF. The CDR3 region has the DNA TGTGCCAGCAGTGAGTTCGGCTACACCTTC.

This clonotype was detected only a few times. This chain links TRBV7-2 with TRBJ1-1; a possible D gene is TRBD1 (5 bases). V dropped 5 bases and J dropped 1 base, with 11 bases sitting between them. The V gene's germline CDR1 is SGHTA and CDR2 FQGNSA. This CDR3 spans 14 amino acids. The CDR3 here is CASSRGAGNTEAFF. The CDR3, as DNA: TGTGCCAGCAGCCGTGGGGCCGGGAACACTGAAGCTTTCTTT.

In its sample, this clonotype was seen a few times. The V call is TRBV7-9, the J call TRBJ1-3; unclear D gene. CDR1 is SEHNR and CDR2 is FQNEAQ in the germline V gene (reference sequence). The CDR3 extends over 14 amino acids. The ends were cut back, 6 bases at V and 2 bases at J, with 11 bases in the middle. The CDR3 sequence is CASSFGLTGNTIYF. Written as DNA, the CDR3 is TGTGCCAGCAGTTTTGGCTTAACTGGAAACACCATATATTTT.